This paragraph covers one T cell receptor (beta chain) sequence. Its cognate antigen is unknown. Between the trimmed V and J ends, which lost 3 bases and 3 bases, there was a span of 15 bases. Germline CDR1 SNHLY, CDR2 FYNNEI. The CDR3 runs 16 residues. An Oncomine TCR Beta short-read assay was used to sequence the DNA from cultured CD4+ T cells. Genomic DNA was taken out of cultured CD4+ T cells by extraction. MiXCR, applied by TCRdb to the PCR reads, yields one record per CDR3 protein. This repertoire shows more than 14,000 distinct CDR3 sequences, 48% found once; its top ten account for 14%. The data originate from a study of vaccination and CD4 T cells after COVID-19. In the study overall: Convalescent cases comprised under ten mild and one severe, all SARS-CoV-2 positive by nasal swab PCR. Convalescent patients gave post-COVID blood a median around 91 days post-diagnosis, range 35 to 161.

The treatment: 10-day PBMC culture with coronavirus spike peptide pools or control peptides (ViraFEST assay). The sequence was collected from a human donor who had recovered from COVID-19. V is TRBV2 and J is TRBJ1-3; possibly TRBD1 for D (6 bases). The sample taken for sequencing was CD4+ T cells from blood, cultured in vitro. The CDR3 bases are TGTGCCAGCAGTGATTGGGGGGCCAGTGTTGGAAACACCATATATTTT. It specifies CASSDWGASVGNTIYF.